The source of this T cell receptor (beta chain) is a study of shared clonotypes between healthy human individuals. Study as a whole: CD8 memory received one plate per donor, CD8 naive two, CD4 memory three and CD4 naive three.

The study's findings and limits: Estimated richness was generally greater in naive than memory subsets.

Naive-designated CD8 cells lacked CD45RO, were positively enriched for CCR7, and omitted terminally differentiated effector memory CD45RA+ cells. Execution of the assay was at deep level. Clones were sequenced by immunoSEQ multiplex PCR, and TCRdb holds only the in-frame ones, with some missing. The sample includes about 2.1 million clones, just over 90% of them seen just once. J gave up 4 bases and V 6 bases, and 6 bases lay outside the gene matches. Per germline, CDR1 MDHEN and CDR2 SYDVKM. The CDR3 is 14 amino acids. To note about this clone: Its antigen is not known.

Sequencing used naive CD8+ T cells from PBMCs. This chain joins TRBV28 and TRBJ2-5; 9 bases are a match to TRBD1. The receptor was isolated from a man aged 18 to 29 in good health. Some clones in this sample may be carry-over from other donors' samples. The CDR3 is CASSQDRGGETQYF. The CDR3, as DNA: TGTGCCAGCAGCCAAGACAGGGGGGGAGAGACCCAGTACTTC. The full variable domain, its missing parts supplied by reference TRBV28 and TRBJ2-5, is DVKVTQSSRYLVKRTGEKVFLECVQDMDHENMFWYRQDPGLGLRLIYFSYDVKMKEKGDIPEGYSVSREKKERFSLILESASTNQTSMYLCASSQDRGGETQYFGPGTRLLVL.